This TCR beta chain comes out of a study of shared clonotypes between healthy human individuals. Study-wide findings and caveats: Sampling was confined to blood; repertoires within tissues likely differ.

The germline V and J ends were trimmed by 9 bases and 5 bases, with 10 bases remaining between them. The CDR3 is 11 residues long. Remarks on this clone: No antigen is known for it.

Some clones are missing from TCRdb's copy, which holds only in-frame ones; the method was immunoSEQ multiplex PCR. This table holds roughly 1 million clones, around 78% found once. Sequenced material: memory CD4+ T cells from PBMCs. This sample's subset: CD45RA-negative fraction. This clonotype was sampled from a man aged 18 to 35 in good health. Some clones in this sample may be carry-over from other donors' samples. The gene calls are TRBV6-7 and TRBJ2-5, with a tentative D call TRBD2 (6 bases). TRBV6-7 is known as an ORF, though its function is uncertain. The CDR3: CAREGWETQYF. CDR3 nucleotide sequence: TGTGCCAGGGAGGGATGGGAGACCCAGTACTTC.